Presented here are 29 T cell receptor beta chains from one specimen sequenced in a study of blood T cell repertoires in COVID-19. Data came from immunoSEQ multiplex PCR; TCRdb stores just in-frame clones and leaves some out. The sample includes 150,000 or so clones, around 82% of them seen just once. Material: peripheral blood. Source of these receptors: a human donor with acute or convalescent COVID-19. The donor label of this sample is uncertain.

The V call is TRBV10-3, the J call TRBJ2-2; 11 bases line up with TRBD2. This CDR3 has 18 residues. Trimming took 3 bases from V and 3 from J; bases not matched to a gene: 9. Germline-derived CDR1 and CDR2 are ENHRY and SYGVKD. This CDR3 reads CAISETLAGDIDTGELFF. Here the CDR3 DNA reads TGTGCCATCAGTGAAACACTAGCGGGGGATATAGACACCGGGGAGCTGTTTTTT.

The chain is built from TRBV3-1 (or the pseudogene TRBV3-2) and TRBJ1-2, with a possible D match to TRBD1 (5 bases). CDR1 and CDR2 (germline): LGHDT, YNNKEL (reference sequence). The germline V and J ends were trimmed by 4 bases and 4 bases, with 13 bases remaining between them. The CDR3 sequence is 14 residues long. Here the CDR3 reads CASSRGAGSYGYTF. DNA of the CDR3: TGTGCCAGCAGCCGAGGGGCCGGGAGCTATGGCTACACCTTC.

V and J are TRBV2 and TRBJ2-5; D call uncertain. The germline V and J ends were trimmed by 9 bases and 0 bases, with 5 bases remaining between them. In germline, CDR1 is SNHLY, CDR2 FYNNEI. CDR3 length equals 11 residues. The CDR3 DNA follows: TGTGCCAGTAACTACCAAGAGACCCAGTACTTC. Translated: CASNYQETQYF.

For this clone: This sample includes further DNA sequences coding for the same CDR3. The chain recombines TRBV7-2 with TRBJ2-7; 12 nucleotides line up with TRBD2. From germline, CDR1 is SGHTA and CDR2 FQGNSA. V lost 5 bases, J lost 0 bases, and 2 bases stayed unmatched. The CDR3 has 15 residues. The CDR3 coding sequence is TGTGCCAGCAGCCTACTAGCGGGGGGCTCCTACGAGCAGTACTTC. Its translation: CASSLLAGGSYEQYF.

This clone was counted a few times. This chain joins TRBV2 and TRBJ1-2; D not certain. The CDR3 totals 11 residues. V lost 1 base and J lost 11, with 8 bases in between. The germline gives CDR1 SNHLY, CDR2 FYNNEI. The CDR3 sequence: CASSEGVRYTF. CDR3 coding DNA: TGTGCCAGCAGTGAAGGTGTTAGATACACCTTC.

The chain joins TRBV4-3 to TRBJ2-5, with 10 bases aligning to TRBD2. Per the germline V gene, CDR1 is LGHNA and CDR2 is YSLEER. Unmatched junction bases numbered 6, after V lost 0 bases and J lost 2 bases. The CDR3 is 17 amino acids. The CDR3 DNA follows: TGCGCCAGCAGCCAAGACCCTAGCGGGGGCCGTCAAGAGACCCAGTACTTC. This codes for CASSQDPSGGRQETQYF.

This chain links TRBV9 with TRBJ2-7, with a tentative D call TRBD2 (5 bases). CDR3 length equals 16 residues. V lost 3 bases to trimming and J lost 3 bases, with 19 bases between them. Germline lookup yields CDR1 SGDLS and CDR2 YYNGEE. Here the CDR3 DNA reads TGTGCCAGCAGCGCGCCCCCCGGGAAGGGTTTCTACGAGCAGTACTTC. Protein sequence: CASSAPPGKGFYEQYF. The entire variable domain, with the rest obtained from reference TRBV9 and TRBJ2-7, is as follows: DSGVTQTPKHLITATGQRVTLRCSPRSGDLSVYWYQQSLDQGLQFLIQYYNGEERAKGNILERFSAQQFPDLHSELNLSSLELGDSALYFCASSAPPGKGFYEQYFGPGTRLTVT.

The J gene is TRBJ1-3, the V gene TRBV18; D ambiguous. The germline V gene has CDR1 KGHSH and CDR2 LQKENI. Trimming took off 2 bases at V and 0 bases at J, with 14 bases between the two ends. The CDR3 runs to 17 residues. The CDR3 nucleotides read TGTGCCAGCTCACCAACTTTGACACCCTCCTCTGGAAACACCATATATTTT. It is translated as CASSPTLTPSSGNTIYF.

This clone occurred a few times. V and J are TRBV11-2 and TRBJ1-3; D remains ambiguous. There are 15 residues in the CDR3. The germline gives CDR1 SGHAT, CDR2 FQNNGV. Trimming removed 1 base at V and 2 bases at J, with 9 bases between. CDR3 DNA sequence: TGTGCCAGCAGCTTAGCTGGGCAGACTGGAAACACCATATATTTT. Protein product: CASSLAGQTGNTIYF.

This rearrangement joins TRBV18 to TRBJ1-1; unclear D gene. Germline loops: CDR1 KGHSH, CDR2 LQKENI. V was pared by 4 bases and J by 8 bases, with 14 bases between. The CDR3 is 13 residues long. The CDR3 protein is CASSLRQREEAFF. CDR3 DNA sequence: TGTGCCAGCTCACTTAGACAAAGGGAGGAAGCTTTCTTT.

The genes are TRBV15 and TRBJ1-5; TRBD1 agrees at 7 bases. The germline V gene has CDR1 LNHNV and CDR2 YYDKDF (reference sequence). V was pared by 3 bases and J by 1 base, with 12 bases of the junction left unmatched. The CDR3 consists of 18 residues. The CDR3: CATSRRRDRVRSNQPQHF. The CDR3 DNA sequence: TGTGCCACCAGCAGGCGCCGAGACAGGGTGAGGAGCAATCAGCCCCAGCATTTT.

In its sample, this clone was seen a few times. The V and J genes are TRBV3-1 (or the pseudogene TRBV3-2) and TRBJ1-1; D unclear. V gave up 4 bases and J gave up 6 bases, with 15 bases separating them. Germline V CDR1 and CDR2: LGHDT, YNNKEL (reference sequence). There are 14 residues in the CDR3. CDR3 coding DNA: TGTGCCAGCAGCCCAATCGCCAGATCTTCTGAAGCTTTCTTT. It is translated as CASSPIARSSEAFF.

The chain links TRBV11-1 to TRBJ1-3; maybe TRBD1 (5 bases). V lost 5 bases to trimming and J lost 0 bases, with 14 bases between them. The CDR3 is 16 amino acids. Germline-derived CDR1 and CDR2 are SGHAT and FQDESV (reference sequence). CDR3 coding DNA: TGTGCCAGCAGCACAAAGACAGCGAGCTCTGGAAACACCATATATTTT. Protein product: CASSTKTASSGNTIYF.

The chain recombines TRBV3-1 (or the pseudogene TRBV3-2) with TRBJ2-6, with TRBD2 as a possible D gene (5 bases). The length of the CDR3 is 15 residues. Germline CDR1 reads LGHDT; CDR2 reads YNNKEL (reference sequence). Trimming pared 1 base from V and 2 bases from J, leaving 6 bases between. The CDR3 region has the DNA TGTGCCAGCAGCCAAGGGCGGGCTGGGGCCAACGTCCTGACTTTC. It yields the protein CASSQGRAGANVLTF.

The chain couples TRBV7-8 to TRBJ1-2; D is perhaps TRBD1 (5 bases). The CDR3 extends over 14 amino acids. With 5 bases removed from V and 2 bases from J, the gap between germline ends came to 12 bases. Per germline, CDR1 SGHVS and CDR2 FQNEAQ. The CDR3 loop reads CASSPWGDNYGYTF. The CDR3 coding sequence is TGTGCCAGCAGCCCATGGGGGGACAACTATGGCTACACCTTC.

The chain couples TRBV30 to TRBJ1-1; weak D call: TRBD1 (5 bases). The V end lost 2 bases, the J end lost 4 bases, and 23 bases lay between the germline ends. Germline V gene data show CDR1 as GTSNPN and CDR2 as SVGIG (reference sequence). This CDR3 spans 17 amino acids. This CDR3 is CAWSPSRGGLYGTEAFF. CDR3 DNA: TGTGCCTGGAGTCCCTCACGGGGGGGGTTATACGGCACTGAAGCTTTCTTT.

The V gene is TRBV7-2, the J gene TRBJ2-1, with D tentatively TRBD2 (6 bases). CDR1 and CDR2 (germline): SGHTA, FQGNSA. This CDR3 contains 16 residues. Trimming removed 7 bases from V and 5 bases from J, with 21 bases in between. CDR3 sequence reads: CASTPSRDLGNNEQFF. CDR3 in DNA: TGTGCCAGCACCCCCAGCCGGGACTTGGGCAACAATGAGCAGTTCTTC.

For this clone: The sample carries other DNA sequences with the same CDR3. The chain is built from TRBV5-1 and TRBJ1-2; TRBD1 matches 8 bases. CDR1 and CDR2 from the germline V gene are SGHRS and YFSETQ. The CDR3 contains 13 residues. V was pared by 4 bases and J by 4 bases, with 3 bases of the junction left unmatched. The CDR3 DNA sequence: TGCGCCAGCAGCCCCGGGACAGGCTATGGCTACACCTTC. This gives the protein CASSPGTGYGYTF.

This chain joins TRBV15 and TRBJ2-4; 8 bases line up with TRBD1. CDR1 LNHNV and CDR2 YYDKDF come from the germline V gene (reference sequence). The junction had 7 bases not matched to a gene; V was cut back by 0 bases and J by 9 bases. CDR3 length: 15 residues. CDR3 in DNA: TGTGCCACCAGCAGAGATATAGGACAGGGAACCATTCAGTACTTC. Protein sequence: CATSRDIGQGTIQYF.

This clone was seen only once. This CDR3 reads CASSLGYQGLGTDTQYF. The CDR3 DNA is TGTGCCAGCAGCTTAGGTTACCAGGGCCTGGGCACAGATACGCAGTATTTT. The V and J genes are TRBV7-9 and TRBJ2-3; tentative D call: TRBD1 (5 bases). Germline CDR1 and CDR2: SEHNR and FQNEAQ (reference sequence). Trimming left V 1 base short and J 1 base short, with 15 bases between. The CDR3 totals 17 residues.

The J gene is TRBJ1-2, the V gene TRBV29-1, with 9 bases aligning to TRBD1. Per germline, CDR1 SQVTM and CDR2 ANQGSEA. J was trimmed by 4 bases and V by 0 bases; bases with no gene match: 0. The CDR3 consists of 13 residues. For the CDR3, the DNA is TGCAGCGTTGAAGAGGGACAGGGCTATGGCTACACCTTC. Translated: CSVEEGQGYGYTF.

The rearrangement joins TRBV18 to TRBJ2-3; D not resolved. In germline, CDR1 is KGHSH, CDR2 LQKENI. Trimming stripped 2 bases from V and 4 bases from J, with 7 bases between. The CDR3 spans 13 residues. The CDR3 sequence: CASSPFQADTQYF. In DNA, the CDR3 is TGTGCCAGCTCACCATTCCAGGCAGATACGCAGTATTTT.

This clone was seen a single time. The chain uses TRBV5-1 and TRBJ1-5; 7 bases match TRBD1. CDR1 and CDR2 (germline): SGHRS, YFSETQ. V lost 4 bases to trimming and J lost 4 bases; unmatched junction nucleotides: 8. The CDR3 is 15 amino acids. CDR3 bases: TGCGCCAGCAGCCAGACAGGGTCGCAGAATCAGCCCCAGCATTTT. Translation gives CASSQTGSQNQPQHF.

The chain joins TRBV19 to TRBJ1-6; 10 bases fit TRBD1. Germline CDR1 and CDR2: LNHDA and SQIVND (reference sequence). J was trimmed by 10 bases and V by 3 bases; bases with no gene match: 6. This CDR3 spans 15 amino acids. The CDR3 loop is CASSIIGTGESPLHF. In DNA, the CDR3 is TGTGCCAGTAGTATTATAGGGACAGGGGAGTCACCCCTCCACTTT.

The chain couples TRBV3-1 (or the pseudogene TRBV3-2) to TRBJ1-6; no reliable D call. Germline-derived CDR1 and CDR2 are LGHDT and YNNKEL (reference sequence). The CDR3 extends over 17 amino acids. V lost 7 bases to trimming and J lost 0 bases, with 16 bases between them. The DNA of the CDR3 is TGTGCCAGCAACATCCTACTCCGAGGCTCCTATAATTCACCCCTCCACTTT. Protein product: CASNILLRGSYNSPLHF.

The chain is built from TRBV5-1 and TRBJ2-1; 8 bases agree with TRBD1. Trimming at V came to 2 bases and at J to 6 bases, leaving 4 bases not matched to a gene. The germline V gene encodes CDR1 SGHRS and CDR2 YFSETQ. The CDR3 extends over 14 amino acids. Here the CDR3 reads CASSLTGGSNEQFF. The CDR3 DNA sequence: TGCGCCAGCAGCTTAACAGGGGGTTCCAATGAGCAGTTCTTC.

This chain joins TRBV5-1 and TRBJ1-1, with a weak D call TRBD1 (5 bases). V was trimmed by 3 bases and J by 0 bases, leaving 12 bases between them. This CDR3 has 15 residues. CDR1 SGHRS and CDR2 YFSETQ come from the germline V gene. The CDR3 here is CASSSPGGLNTEAFF. The CDR3 DNA reads as TGCGCCAGCAGCTCCCCGGGGGGTTTGAACACTGAAGCTTTCTTT.

The chain recombines TRBV2 with TRBJ1-5; the match to TRBD1 covers 11 bases. Germline CDR1 SNHLY, CDR2 FYNNEI. The CDR3 runs to 14 residues. The ends lost 11 bases at V and 5 bases at J; junction bases unmatched: 8. The CDR3 protein is CASGGDRGYQPQHF. The CDR3 DNA sequence: TGTGCCTCCGGGGGGGACAGGGGGTATCAGCCCCAGCATTTT.

This clone was seen a single time. The J gene is TRBJ1-6, the V gene TRBV9, with D unclear. The germline CDR1 and CDR2 sequences are SGDLS and YYNGEE. With 4 bases removed from V and 4 bases from J, the gap between germline ends came to 12 bases. This CDR3 contains 15 residues. The CDR3 reads CASSSRSGYNSPLHF. The CDR3 coding sequence is TGTGCCAGCAGCTCGCGGTCTGGTTATAATTCACCCCTCCACTTT.